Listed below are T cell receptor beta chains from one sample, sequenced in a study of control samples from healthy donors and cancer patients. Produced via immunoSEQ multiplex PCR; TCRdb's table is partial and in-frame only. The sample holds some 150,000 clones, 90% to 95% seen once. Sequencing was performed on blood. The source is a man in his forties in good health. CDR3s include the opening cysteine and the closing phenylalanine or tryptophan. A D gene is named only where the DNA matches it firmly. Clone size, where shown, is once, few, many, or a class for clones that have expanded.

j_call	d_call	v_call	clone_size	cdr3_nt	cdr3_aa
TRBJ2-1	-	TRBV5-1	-	TGCGCCAGCAGCTGGGACATTTACTCCTACAATGAGCAGTTCTTC	CASSWDIYSYNEQFF
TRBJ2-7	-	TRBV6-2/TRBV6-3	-	TGTGCCAGCAGTTGGCAGGGAAGCTCCTACGAGCAGTACTTC	CASSWQGSSYEQYF
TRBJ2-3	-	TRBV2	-	TGTGCCAGCAGTGAAGCCGGACTAGCAGGGGGGTTAGCAGATACGCAGTATTTT	CASSEAGLAGGLADTQYF
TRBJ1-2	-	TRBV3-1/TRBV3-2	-	TGTGCCAGCAGCCTTCGGGGCTGGGATGGCTACACCTTC	CASSLRGWDGYTF
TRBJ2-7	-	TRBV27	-	TGTGCCAGCGGGGTTTCCTACGAGCAGTACTTC	CASGVSYEQYF
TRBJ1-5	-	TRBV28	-	TGTGCCAGCAGTTCCCTCAATCAGCCCCAGCATTTT	CASSSLNQPQHF
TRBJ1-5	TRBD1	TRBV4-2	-	TGTGCCAGCAGCCACCGGGGGGGACAGGGGGCCTTCAATCAGCCCCAGCATTTT	CASSHRGGQGAFNQPQHF
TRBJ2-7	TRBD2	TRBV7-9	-	TGTGCCAGCAGCTCAGAGCGGGGGTGGGAGCAGTACTTC	CASSSERGWEQYF
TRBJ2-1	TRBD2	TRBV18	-	TGTGCCAGCTCAGAGGGGACTAGCGGGTATTACAATGAGCAGTTCTTC	CASSEGTSGYYNEQFF
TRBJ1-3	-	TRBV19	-	TGTGCCAGTAGTATAATGTTGTTACCGGACTCTGGAAACACCATATATTTT	CASSIMLLPDSGNTIYF
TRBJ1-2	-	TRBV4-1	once	TGCGCCAGCAGCCAAGATCGGGGACTCCTCAGTCTCTATGGCTACACCTTC	CASSQDRGLLSLYGYTF
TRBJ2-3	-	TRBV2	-	TGTGCCAGCAGTGGGCCTTCCACAGATACGCAGTATTTT	CASSGPSTDTQYF
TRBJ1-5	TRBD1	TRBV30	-	TGTGCCTGGAGTGTAGGAGGGGGCTATAGCAATCAGCCCCAGCATTTT	CAWSVGGGYSNQPQHF
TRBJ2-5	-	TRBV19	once	TGTGCCAGTAGTCCGCAGGGCCCGGAGACCCAGTACTTC	CASSPQGPETQYF
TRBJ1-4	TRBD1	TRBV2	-	TGTGCCAGCAGTAAGGACAGGGGGAATGAAAAACTGTTTTTT	CASSKDRGNEKLFF
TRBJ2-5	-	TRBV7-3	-	TGTGCCAGCAGCCCAAGTGGGGCCAGTGGGGATGGGACCCAGTACTTC	CASSPSGASGDGTQYF
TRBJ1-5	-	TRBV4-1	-	TGCGCCAGCAGCCAAGATTACAGGGCCAATCAGCCCCAGCATTTT	CASSQDYRANQPQHF
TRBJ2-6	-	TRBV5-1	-	TGCGCCAGCAGCTTGGTATGGGTAGGACGGAAGGGACCCTCTGGGGCCAACGTCCTGACTTTC	CASSLVWVGRKGPSGANVLTF
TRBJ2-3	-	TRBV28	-	TGTGCCAGCAGTTTCCGAGGGCCTCAGTGGGATACGCAGTATTTT	CASSFRGPQWDTQYF
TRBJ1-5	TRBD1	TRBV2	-	TGTGCCAGCAGCTCACAGGGGATCGTTCAGCCCCAGCATTTT	CASSSQGIVQPQHF
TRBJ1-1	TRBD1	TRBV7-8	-	TGTGCCAGCAGCTTAGTAGGGGGCAATGAAGCTTTCTTT	CASSLVGGNEAFF
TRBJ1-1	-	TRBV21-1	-	TGTGCCAGCAGCATACCGCCGTTCCCCCCGGTGAACACTGAAGCTTTCTTT	CASSIPPFPPVNTEAFF
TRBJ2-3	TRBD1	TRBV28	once	TGTGCCAGCACCAAGGACAGGGTCGGGACAGATACGCAGTATTTT	CASTKDRVGTDTQYF
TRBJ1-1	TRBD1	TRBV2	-	TGTGCCAGCAGTGAATCTTTGTCGGACAGGGTAAGAACTGAAGCTTTCTTT	CASSESLSDRVRTEAFF
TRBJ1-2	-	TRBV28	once	TGTGCCAGCAGCTCAACACCGACCTATGGCTACACCTTC	CASSSTPTYGYTF
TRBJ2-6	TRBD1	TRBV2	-	TGTGCCAGCAAGGGGACAGGGAGCTCTGGGGCCAACGTCCTGACTTTC	CASKGTGSSGANVLTF
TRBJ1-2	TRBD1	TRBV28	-	TGTGCCAGCAGGGATCAGGGGGCGCACGGCTACACCTTC	CASRDQGAHGYTF
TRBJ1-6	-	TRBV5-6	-	TGTGCCAGCAGCAAAAACAGGGCTTCGGATAATTCACCCCTCCACTTT	CASSKNRASDNSPLHF
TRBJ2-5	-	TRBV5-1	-	TGCGCCAGCAGAAGAGAGGGAGAGACCCAGTACTTC	CASRREGETQYF
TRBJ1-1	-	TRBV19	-	TGTGCCAGTAGTGGGGGGACGCTTACGAACACTGAAGCTTTCTTT	CASSGGTLTNTEAFF
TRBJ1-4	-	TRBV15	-	TGTGCCACCACCACTCATCGGGCGGCTAATGAAAAACTGTTTTTT	CATTTHRAANEKLFF
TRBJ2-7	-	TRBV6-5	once	TGTGCCAGCAGCTGGGGCCTCGAATCCTACGAGCAGTACTTC	CASSWGLESYEQYF
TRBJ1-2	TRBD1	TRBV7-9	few	TGTGCCAGCAGCCCTTATTTGAGGACAGGAACCCTCTATGGCTACACCTTC	CASSPYLRTGTLYGYTF
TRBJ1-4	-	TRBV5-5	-	TGTGCCAGCAGCACCCAGATAGCAACTAATGAAAAACTGTTTTTT	CASSTQIATNEKLFF
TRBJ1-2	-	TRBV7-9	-	TGTGCCAGCAGCCCGCTAGGTTACGGGGGGGCCTATGGCTACACCTTC	CASSPLGYGGAYGYTF
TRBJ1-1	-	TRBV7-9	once	TGTGCCAGCAGCTTGTCAGGGGCAGACACTGAAGCTTTCTTT	CASSLSGADTEAFF
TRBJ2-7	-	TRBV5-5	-	TGTGCCAGCAGCCCAATTGGTACAGGAAGGTCCTACGAGCAGTACTTC	CASSPIGTGRSYEQYF
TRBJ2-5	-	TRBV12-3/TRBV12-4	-	TGTGCCAGCCGTAAGGGAGAGACCCAGTACTTC	CASRKGETQYF
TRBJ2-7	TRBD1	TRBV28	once	TGTGCCAGCATCGCGCAGGGGGACTCCTACGAGCAGTACTTC	CASIAQGDSYEQYF
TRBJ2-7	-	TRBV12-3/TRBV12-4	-	TGTGCCAGCAGTTTAGGAGAAGACTACGAGCAGTACTTC	CASSLGEDYEQYF
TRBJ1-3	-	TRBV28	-	TGTGCCAGCAGTTTCCGTGCGTTAAGCTCTGGAAACACCATATATTTT	CASSFRALSSGNTIYF
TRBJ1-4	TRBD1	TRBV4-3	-	TGCGCCAGCAGCCTCGGACAGGGACTAGGGGGTAATGAAAAACTGTTTTTT	CASSLGQGLGGNEKLFF
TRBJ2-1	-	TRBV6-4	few	TGTGCCAGCAGTGTTCAGGGGTGGGGTGAGCAGTTCTTC	CASSVQGWGEQFF
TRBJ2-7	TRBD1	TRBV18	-	TGTGCCAGCTCACCGGGACAGGGGGTGGCCTACGAGCAGTACTTC	CASSPGQGVAYEQYF